These T cell receptor beta chains were read from a single sample in a study of immune cell composition in non-small cell lung cancer. Clones were sequenced by immunoSEQ multiplex PCR, and TCRdb holds only the in-frame ones, with some missing. The sample contains roughly 14,000 clones, approximately 69% of which appear only once. The sequencing input was lung tumor tissue. The receptor set was obtained from a human donor with non-small cell lung cancer. Each CDR3 is given with its conserved first and last residue. Fields, in order: V gene, D gene, clone size, J gene, CDR3 protein, CDR3 DNA. A D gene is named only where the DNA matches it firmly. Clone size appears in some rows only: once, few, many, or a class for an expanded clone.

TRBV7-2	TRBD1	few	TRBJ1-6	CASSPWGQGNSPLHF	TGTGCCAGCAGCCCGTGGGGACAGGGGAATTCACCCCTCCACTTT
TRBV5-4	NA	few	TRBJ1-1	CASSFMNTEAFF	TGTGCCAGCAGCTTCATGAACACTGAAGCTTTCTTT
TRBV19	TRBD2	NA	TRBJ2-2	CASSIGASGGNTGELFF	TGTGCCAGTAGTATAGGTGCTAGCGGGGGGAACACCGGGGAGCTGTTTTTT
TRBV6-1	NA	NA	TRBJ1-2	CASSEQGFGYTF	TGTGCCAGCAGTGAACAGGGATTTGGCTACACCTTC
TRBV7-9	NA	NA	TRBJ1-2	CASSLALHGSGYTF	TGTGCCAGCAGCTTAGCGCTTCACGGTTCTGGCTACACCTTC
TRBV5-1	NA	NA	TRBJ2-1	CASSGYGSEFF	TGCGCCAGCAGCGGATACGGTAGCGAGTTCTTC
TRBV28	NA	NA	TRBJ1-2	CASSSWEAAPSGYTF	TGTGCCAGCAGTTCCTGGGAGGCGGCACCGAGTGGCTACACCTTC
TRBV6-5	NA	NA	TRBJ2-3	CASSYSRGAPTDTQYF	TGTGCCAGCAGTTACTCACGGGGGGCCCCCACAGATACGCAGTATTTT
TRBV27	NA	NA	TRBJ2-3	CASSFLGTDTQYF	TGTGCCAGCAGTTTCCTAGGAACGGATACGCAGTATTTT
TRBV7-3	NA	NA	TRBJ1-2	CASSPGPGDGGYTF	TGTGCCAGCAGCCCAGGGCCAGGGGACGGGGGCTACACCTTC